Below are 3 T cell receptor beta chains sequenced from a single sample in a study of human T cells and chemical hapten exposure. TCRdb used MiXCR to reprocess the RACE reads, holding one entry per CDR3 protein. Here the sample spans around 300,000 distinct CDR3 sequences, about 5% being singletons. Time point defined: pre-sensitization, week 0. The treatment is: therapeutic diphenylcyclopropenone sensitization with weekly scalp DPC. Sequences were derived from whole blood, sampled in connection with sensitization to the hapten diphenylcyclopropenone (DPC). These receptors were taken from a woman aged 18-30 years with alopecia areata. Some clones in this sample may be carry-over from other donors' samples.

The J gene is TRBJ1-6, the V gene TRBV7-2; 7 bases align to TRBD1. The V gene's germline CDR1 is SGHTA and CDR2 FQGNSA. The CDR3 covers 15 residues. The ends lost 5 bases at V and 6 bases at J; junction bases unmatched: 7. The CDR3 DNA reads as TGTGCCAGCAGCCCTATGGGGACAGCTAATTCACCCCTCCACTTT. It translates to CASSPMGTANSPLHF.

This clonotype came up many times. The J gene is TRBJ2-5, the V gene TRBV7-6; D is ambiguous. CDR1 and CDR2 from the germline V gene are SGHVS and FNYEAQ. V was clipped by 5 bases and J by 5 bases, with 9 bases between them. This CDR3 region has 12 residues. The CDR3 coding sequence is TGTGCCAGCAGCCCCCATTTGGAGACCCAGTACTTC. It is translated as CASSPHLETQYF.

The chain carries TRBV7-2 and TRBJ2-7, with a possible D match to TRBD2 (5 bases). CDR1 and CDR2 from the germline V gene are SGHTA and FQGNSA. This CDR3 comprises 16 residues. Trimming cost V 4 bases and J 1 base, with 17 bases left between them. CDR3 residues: CASSYRLLGLSYEQYF. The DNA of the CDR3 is TGTGCCAGCAGCTACCGCTTGCTCGGACTTTCCTACGAGCAGTACTTC.